The 8 T cell receptor beta chains below were found in one sample sequenced in a study of OX40 agonist ivuxolimab in advanced cancers. TCRdb keeps only in-frame clones here, not all; method: immunoSEQ multiplex PCR. The sample shows more than 55,000 clones, around 90% of them seen only once. Sequencing used CD4+ or CD8+ T cells sorted from blood, obtained in a trial of the OX40 agonist ivuxolimab. These receptors came from an adult with an advanced solid tumor such as melanoma, head and neck, liver or kidney cancer.

The chain combines TRBV28 with TRBJ1-2; unclear D gene. This CDR3 spans 17 amino acids. Germline CDR1 reads MDHEN; CDR2 reads SYDVKM. Trimming removed 7 bases at V and 4 bases at J, with 25 bases between. CDR3 in amino acids: CASTLDSAGRGSYGYTF. CDR3 DNA: TGTGCCAGCACCCTGGACTCTGCGGGCAGAGGAAGCTATGGCTACACCTTC.

The rearrangement links TRBV28 to TRBJ2-2; 14 bases match TRBD2. The CDR3 sequence is 16 residues long. V lost 6 bases, J lost 7 bases, and 7 bases stayed unmatched. Looked up from germline, CDR1 is MDHEN and CDR2 is SYDVKM. CDR3 nucleotide sequence: TGTGCCAGCAGGGACCAGGGACTAGCGGGAGACGGGGAGCTGTTTTTT. Protein sequence: CASRDQGLAGDGELFF. The full variable domain, rest sourced from reference TRBV28 and TRBJ2-2, is DVKVTQSSRYLVKRTGEKVFLECVQDMDHENMFWYRQDPGLGLRLIYFSYDVKMKEKGDIPEGYSVSREKKERFSLILESASTNQTSMYLCASRDQGLAGDGELFFGEGSRLTVL.

This chain links TRBV7-6 with TRBJ2-7, with D maybe TRBD2 (5 bases). Trimming left V 1 base short and J 2 bases short, with 12 bases between. Germline assignment: CDR1 SGHVS and CDR2 FNYEAQ. The CDR3 runs to 15 residues. The CDR3 DNA follows: TGTGCCAGCAGCTTAGGGCGGGCAGAGGCCTACGAGCAGTACTTC. Translating it yields CASSLGRAEAYEQYF. Variable domain in full (rest from reference TRBV7-6 and TRBJ2-7): GAGVSQSPRYKVTKRGQDVALRCDPISGHVSLYWYRQALGQGPEFLTYFNYEAQQDKSGLPNDRFSAERPEGSISTLTIQRTEQRDSAMYRCASSLGRAEAYEQYFGPGTRLTVT.

This chain connects TRBV4-1 to TRBJ2-5, with D uncertain. Germline CDR1 and CDR2: MGHRA and YSYEKL. The germline V and J ends were trimmed by 1 base and 2 bases, with 8 bases remaining between them. The CDR3 sequence is 14 residues long. CDR3 region: CASSQGPAQETQYF. CDR3 nucleotides: TGCGCCAGCAGCCAAGGGCCCGCGCAAGAGACCCAGTACTTC.

The chain has TRBV6-1 and TRBJ2-3; a weak D match, TRBD2 (6 bases). Germline V gene lookup returns CDR1 MNHNS and CDR2 SASEGT. V gave up 3 bases and J gave up 0 bases, with 10 bases separating them. This CDR3 comprises 15 residues. The CDR3 region is CASSDIAASTDTQYF. CDR3 sequence (DNA): TGTGCCAGCAGTGATATAGCGGCTAGCACAGATACGCAGTATTTT.

The chain uses TRBV19 and TRBJ2-7; no reliable D call. Germline V gene data show CDR1 as LNHDA and CDR2 as SQIVND (reference sequence). The CDR3 runs to 13 residues. The V end was cut by 3 bases, the J end by 4 bases, with 10 bases between. In nucleotides, the CDR3 is TGTGCCAGTAGTATCCTGGACGGTTACGAGCAGTACGTC. This translates into CASSILDGYEQYV.

This chain connects TRBV4-1 to TRBJ2-3; D remains ambiguous. The ends were cut back, 4 bases at V and 3 bases at J, with 8 bases in the middle. The CDR3 runs 13 residues. Germline V CDR1 and CDR2: MGHRA, YSYEKL. Here the CDR3 reads CASSLVLTDTQYF. The CDR3 bases are TGCGCCAGCAGCCTAGTTTTAACAGATACGCAGTATTTT.

This clone appeared a single time. The chain employs TRBV10-3 and TRBJ1-4; 8 bases line up with TRBD1. The CDR3 loop spans 16 amino acids. The junction had 7 bases not matched to a gene; V was cut back by 3 bases and J by 4 bases. Germline V CDR1 and CDR2: ENHRY, SYGVKD. The CDR3 DNA follows: TGTGCCATCAGTGATCCGGACAGGGACTTTAATGAAAAACTGTTTTTT. This gives the protein CAISDPDRDFNEKLFF.